The 14 T cell receptor beta chains reported below all come from one sample, sequenced in a study of cytomegalovirus exposure and HLA in healthy donors. Both 60 Vbeta primers and 13 Jbeta primers went into the PCR. Here immunoSEQ multiplex PCR was the method, and the copy in TCRdb shows in-frame clones only, minus some. The data show over 100,000 clones, around 70% seen once. The source material was PBMCs. Receptors were obtained from a man in his forties or fifties in good health and CMV-seropositive.

V is TRBV7-6 and J is TRBJ2-5, with TRBD2 identical over 8 bases. The V gene's germline CDR1 is SGHVS and CDR2 FNYEAQ. Trimming removed 4 bases from V and 5 bases from J; junction bases left unmatched: 21. The CDR3 sequence is 19 residues long. The CDR3 DNA reads as TGTGCCAGCAGCTGGTGGGGGGAAGACGGGAGCGGGAGACGGGAGACCCAGTACTTC. Translation gives CASSWWGEDGSGRRETQYF.

The rearrangement uses TRBV6-5 and TRBJ2-7; D not resolved. Trimming took 5 bases from V and 2 from J, leaving 16 bases between them. CDR1 is MNHEY, CDR2 SVGAGI, per germline. There are 15 residues in the CDR3. For the CDR3, the DNA is TGTGCCAGCAGTCAAACCTCGGGTAGCCCCTACGAGCAGTACTTC. Amino acid sequence: CASSQTSGSPYEQYF.

A single count supports this clone. The genes are TRBV7-8 and TRBJ1-1; D is undetermined. The germline gives CDR1 SGHVS, CDR2 FQNEAQ. V was pared by 2 bases and J by 9 bases, with 13 bases between. The CDR3 extends over 13 amino acids. CDR3 nucleotides: TGTGCCAGCAGCTTAAAGAGGGATGAGCAAGCTTTCTTT. Residues: CASSLKRDEQAFF.

The V gene is TRBV18, the J gene TRBJ1-2; 7 bases agree with TRBD1. The CDR3 covers 14 residues. Per germline, CDR1 KGHSH and CDR2 LQKENI. V lost 2 bases and J lost 2; bases outside the gene matches: 2. CDR3 coding DNA: TGTGCCAGCTCACCAGGACAGGCGAACTATGGCTACACCTTC. Amino acid sequence: CASSPGQANYGYTF.

This chain links TRBV6-5 with TRBJ1-1, with no clear D. V was cut by 5 bases and J by 0 bases, with 7 bases left in between. Per the germline V gene, CDR1 is MNHEY and CDR2 is SVGAGI. There are 13 residues in the CDR3. Here the CDR3 reads CASSRTMNTEAFF. CDR3 coding DNA: TGTGCCAGCAGTCGCACTATGAACACTGAAGCTTTCTTT.

The rearrangement links TRBV5-6 to TRBJ1-3; D may be TRBD1 (5 bases). Germline V gives CDR1 SGHDT, CDR2 YYEEEE. The germline V and J ends were trimmed by 4 bases and 2 bases, with 16 bases remaining between them. This CDR3 region has 16 residues. CDR3 DNA sequence: TGTGCCAGCAGCCCAGGCGCAGGGTTTCCTGGAAACACCATATATTTT. It specifies CASSPGAGFPGNTIYF.

The V call is TRBV11-2, the J call TRBJ1-2; 8 bases are a match to TRBD1. Losses at the gene ends were 4 bases for V and 6 bases for J; bases not matched to a gene: 13. The CDR3 runs to 16 residues. Germline V lookup: CDR1 SGHAT, CDR2 FQNNGV. CDR3 in amino acids: CASSSPGVQGANGYTF. As DNA, the CDR3 is TGTGCCAGCAGCTCACCGGGGGTTCAGGGGGCCAATGGCTACACCTTC.

This rearrangement joins TRBV11-3 to TRBJ2-1, with D possibly TRBD2 on 5 matching bases. Trimming removed 5 bases from V and 0 bases from J, with 11 bases in between. The CDR3 consists of 15 residues. Germline V CDR1 and CDR2: SGHNT, YENEEA. The CDR3, as DNA: TGTGCCAGCAGCCTCGGACTGATCTCCTACAATGAGCAGTTCTTC. It yields the protein CASSLGLISYNEQFF.

V and J are TRBV7-9 and TRBJ2-5; TRBD2 agrees at 11 bases. CDR1 and CDR2 (germline): SEHNR, FQNEAQ (reference sequence). The CDR3 is 15 residues long. V gave up 5 bases and J gave up 2 bases; unmatched junction bases: 4. The CDR3 sequence is CASSGRLAGQETQYF. As DNA, the CDR3 is TGTGCCAGCAGCGGCCGACTAGCGGGGCAAGAGACCCAGTACTTC.

The CDR3 nucleotides are TGTGCCAGCAGTTTAGCGGGAGGGCCCCATGAGCAGTTCTTC. Its translation is CASSLAGGPHEQFF. V is TRBV6-5 and J is TRBJ2-1, with 11 bases matching TRBD2. Per the germline V gene, CDR1 is MNHEY and CDR2 is SVGAGI. The CDR3 sequence is 14 residues long. The J segment lost 8 bases and the V segment lost 4 bases, leaving 4 bases of the junction unmatched.

The CDR3 nucleotides read TGTGCCAGCAGCTCACATGAATCTGCATCGCAGTACTTC. Translated, it gives CASSSHESASQYF. The V gene is TRBV7-9, the J gene TRBJ2-7, with D unclear. The CDR3 has 13 amino acids. Germline V gives CDR1 SEHNR, CDR2 FQNEAQ (reference sequence). Trimming removed 4 bases from V and 9 bases from J, with 16 bases in between.

This sequence joins TRBV6-1 and TRBJ1-1; perhaps TRBD1 as D (6 bases). V shed 0 bases and J shed 7 bases, with 9 bases lying between them. This CDR3 is built from 13 residues. Germline V gene lookup returns CDR1 MNHNS and CDR2 SASEGT. CDR3 sequence: CASSEAGQREAFF. CDR3 bases: TGTGCCAGCAGTGAAGCAGGACAGCGTGAAGCTTTCTTT.

The J gene is TRBJ2-5, the V gene TRBV5-4, with D perhaps TRBD2 (7 bases). Trimming removed 4 bases from V and 5 bases from J, with 18 bases in between. The CDR3 runs to 15 residues. CDR1 is SGHNT and CDR2 is YYREEE in the germline V gene (reference sequence). As DNA, the CDR3 is TGTGCCAGCAGCCTCCTAGGAGGGGGGGAGGAGACCCAGTACTTC. It yields the protein CASSLLGGGEETQYF. The whole variable domain, remainder taken from reference TRBV5-4 and TRBJ2-5, is ETGVTQSPTHLIKTRGQQVTLRCSSQSGHNTVSWYQQALGQGPQFIFQYYREEENGRGNFPPRFSGLQFPNYSSELNVNALELDDSALYLCASSLLGGGEETQYFGPGTRLLVL.

In this sample, this clone turned up a few times. This chain uses TRBV12-2 with TRBJ2-7; the D call of TRBD2 is as the table states it, not checked on the DNA. TRBV12-2 is flagged as a pseudogene. The CDR3 has 13 amino acids. DNA of the CDR3: TGTGCAAGTCACTTGACTAGCGGTTACGAGCAGTACTTC. Residues: CASHLTSGYEQYF.